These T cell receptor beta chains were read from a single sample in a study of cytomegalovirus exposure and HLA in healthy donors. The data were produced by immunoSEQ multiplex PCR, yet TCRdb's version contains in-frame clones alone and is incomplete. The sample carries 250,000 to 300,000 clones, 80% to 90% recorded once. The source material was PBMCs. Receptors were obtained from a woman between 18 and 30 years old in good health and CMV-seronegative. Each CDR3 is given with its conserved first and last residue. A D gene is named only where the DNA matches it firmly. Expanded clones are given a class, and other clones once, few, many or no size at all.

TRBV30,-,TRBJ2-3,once,TGTGCCTGGAGAGAGGGCCTCGACACAGATACGCAGTATTTT,CAWREGLDTDTQYF
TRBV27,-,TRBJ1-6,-,TGTGCCAGCGGGTACAGTGATTCACCCCTCCACTTT,CASGYSDSPLHF
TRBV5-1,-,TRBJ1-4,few,TGCGCCAGCAGCTTGGGACCCACGGGTCGTGAAAAACTGTTTTTT,CASSLGPTGREKLFF
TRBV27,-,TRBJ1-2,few,TGTGCCAGCAGTTCCCAGGGCAGAAACTATGGCTACACCTTC,CASSSQGRNYGYTF
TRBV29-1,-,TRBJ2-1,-,TGCAGCGCATTACGGGGGGACAGGCGCGGCTCCTACAATGAGCAGTTCTTC,CSALRGDRRGSYNEQFF
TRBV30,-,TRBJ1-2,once,TGTGCCTGGAGTGCCCCGGGGGTCCCGCCTTATGGCTACACCTTC,CAWSAPGVPPYGYTF
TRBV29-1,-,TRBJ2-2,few,TGCAGCGGGTCCAGAAACAGGGACGCCGGGGAGCTGTTTTTT,CSGSRNRDAGELFF
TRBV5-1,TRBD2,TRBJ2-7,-,TGCGCCAGCAGCTTTCGGGGGGAGCCCTACGAGCAGTACTTC,CASSFRGEPYEQYF
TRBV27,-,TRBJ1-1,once,TGTGCCAGCAGTTTTTACAGAACTAACACTGAAGCTTTCTTT,CASSFYRTNTEAFF
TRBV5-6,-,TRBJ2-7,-,TGTGCCAGCAGCTTGACACAGGGAAGTTCCGAGTACTTC,CASSLTQGSSEYF
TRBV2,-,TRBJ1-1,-,TGTGCCAGCGAGAGAGAATCGAACACTGAAGCTTTCTTT,CASERESNTEAFF
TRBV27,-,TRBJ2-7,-,TGTGCCAGCAGTTTACGTCAGGGTCTGAATGAGCAGTACTTC,CASSLRQGLNEQYF
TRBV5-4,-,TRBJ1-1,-,TGTGCCAGCAGCTTCCCAGGGGAGGGAACTGAAGCTTTCTTT,CASSFPGEGTEAFF
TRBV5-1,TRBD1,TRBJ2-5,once,TGCGCCAGCAGCTATACCCGGGACAGGGAGAGGAAGACCCAGTACTTC,CASSYTRDRERKTQYF
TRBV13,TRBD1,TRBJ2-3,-,TGTGCCAGCAGCTCAACGGGACAGGGCACAGATACGCAGTATTTT,CASSSTGQGTDTQYF
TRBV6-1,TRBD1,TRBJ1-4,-,TGTGCCAGCAGTGAAGCGCAGGGGGGTACAGCACGAAGGAAAAAACTGTTTTTT,CASSEAQGGTARRKKLFF
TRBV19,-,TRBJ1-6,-,TGTGCCAGTAGTATCGCCAGCTCCTATAATTCACCCCTCCACTTT,CASSIASSYNSPLHF
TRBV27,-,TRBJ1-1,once,TGTGCCAGCAGCCTGAGGGAGGGGGGCAACACTGAAGCTTTCTTT,CASSLREGGNTEAFF
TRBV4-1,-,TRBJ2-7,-,TGCGCCAGCAGCCAAGATCGACTAGGGGTCACCTACGAGCAGTACTTC,CASSQDRLGVTYEQYF
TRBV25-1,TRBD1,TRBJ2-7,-,TGTGCCAGCAGCGGAATAGTTGGGACAGTAGCCTACGAGCAGTACTTC,CASSGIVGTVAYEQYF
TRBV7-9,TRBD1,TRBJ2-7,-,TGTGCCAGCAGCAGTGCGGGACAGGGAGGCTACGAGCAGTACTTC,CASSSAGQGGYEQYF
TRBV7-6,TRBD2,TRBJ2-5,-,TGTGCCAGCAGCTTCAGCGGGAGAAGACAAGAGACCCAGTACTTC,CASSFSGRRQETQYF
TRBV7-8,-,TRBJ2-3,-,TGTGCCAGCAGCTTAGGCGGCCCTAGCACAGATACGCAGTATTTT,CASSLGGPSTDTQYF
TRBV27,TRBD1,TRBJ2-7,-,TGTGCCAGCAGGGCCTTCGGACAGGGTCGTAACTACGAGCAGTACTTC,CASRAFGQGRNYEQYF
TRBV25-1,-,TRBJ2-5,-,TGTGCCAGCAGTCAGGGAGGGGGAGAGACCCAGTACTTC,CASSQGGGETQYF
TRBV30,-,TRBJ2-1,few,TGTGCCTGGCACCGGGCGGGAGAGCAGTTCTTC,CAWHRAGEQFF
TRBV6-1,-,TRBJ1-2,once,TGTGCCAGCAGTGATCAACAGGGAGCTAACTATGGCTACACCTTC,CASSDQQGANYGYTF
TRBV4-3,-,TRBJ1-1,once,TGCGCCAGCAGCCACAGGAACACTGAAGCTTTCTTT,CASSHRNTEAFF
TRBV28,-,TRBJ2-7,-,TGTGCCAGCAGTTTCCGTCAGTACGAGCAGTACTTC,CASSFRQYEQYF
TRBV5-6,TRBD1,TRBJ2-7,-,TGTGCCAGCAGCTTGCCGGGACAGGACACCTACGAGCAGTACTTC,CASSLPGQDTYEQYF
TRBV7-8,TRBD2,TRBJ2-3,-,TGTGCCAGCAGCATCGGACTAGCGGGGGGGCTTCGCACAGATACGCAGTATTTT,CASSIGLAGGLRTDTQYF
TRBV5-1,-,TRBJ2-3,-,TGCGCCAGCAGTCCGGGAACAGATACGCAGTATTTT,CASSPGTDTQYF
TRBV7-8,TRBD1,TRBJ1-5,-,TGTGCCAGCAGCTTAGCGCCCAGGGGGCCTAAACAGCCCCAGCATTTT,CASSLAPRGPKQPQHF
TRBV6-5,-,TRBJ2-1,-,TGTGCCAGCAGTAATGAGCGTTCGTTGATCTTC,CASSNERSLIF
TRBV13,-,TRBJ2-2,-,TGTGCCAGCAGCTTACATCTAGGGGCGAACACCGGGGAGCTGTTTTTT,CASSLHLGANTGELFF
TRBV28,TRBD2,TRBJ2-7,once,TGTGCCAGTAGGACTAGCGGGGACCCCTTCTCCTACGAGCAGTACTTC,CASRTSGDPFSYEQYF
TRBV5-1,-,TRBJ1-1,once,TGCGCCAGCAGCGACCCGTCTGGGGCTTGGACTGAAGCTTTCTTT,CASSDPSGAWTEAFF
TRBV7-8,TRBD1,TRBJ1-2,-,TGTGCCAGCAGCAGGGACAGTAACTATGGCTACACCTTC,CASSRDSNYGYTF